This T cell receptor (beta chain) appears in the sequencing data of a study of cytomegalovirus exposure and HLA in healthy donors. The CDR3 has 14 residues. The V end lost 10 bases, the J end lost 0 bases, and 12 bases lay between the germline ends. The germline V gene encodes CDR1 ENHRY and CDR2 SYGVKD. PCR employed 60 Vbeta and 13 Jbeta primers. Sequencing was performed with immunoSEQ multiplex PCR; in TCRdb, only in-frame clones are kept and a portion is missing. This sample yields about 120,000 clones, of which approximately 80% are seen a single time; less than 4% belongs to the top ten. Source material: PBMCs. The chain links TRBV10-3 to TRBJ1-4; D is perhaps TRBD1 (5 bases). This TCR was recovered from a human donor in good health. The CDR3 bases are TGTGCCACCGCGCAGGGCGCAACTAATGAAAAACTGTTTTTT. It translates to CATAQGATNEKLFF.